This T cell receptor beta chain was found in a study of cytomegalovirus exposure and HLA in healthy donors. Trimming stripped 7 bases from V and 2 bases from J, with 9 bases between. CDR1 LNHDA and CDR2 SQIVND come from the germline V gene (reference sequence). The CDR3 length is 13 residues. It was with 60 Vbeta and 13 Jbeta primers that the PCR ran. Libraries were prepared by immunoSEQ multiplex PCR; TCRdb keeps only in-frame clonotypes and omits some of them. The data show roughly 230,000 clones, roughly 84% seen once. The receptor comes from a girl aged 2 to 10 in good health and CMV-seronegative. The rearrangement joins TRBV19 to TRBJ1-5; D gene unclear. Specimen: PBMCs. In DNA, the CDR3 is TGTGCCAGTACCTTTACGGGCAATCAGCCCCAGCATTTT. Its protein is CASTFTGNQPQHF. Combining the CDR3 with reference TRBV19 and TRBJ1-5 gives the whole variable domain DGGITQSPKYLFRKEGQNVTLSCEQNLNHDAMYWYRQDPGQGLRLIYYSQIVNDFQKGDIAEGYSVSREKKESFPLTVTSAQKNPTAFYLCASTFTGNQPQHFGDGTRLSIL.